Each of the 31 T cell receptor beta chains below was sequenced from the same sample in a study of blood T cell repertoires in COVID-19. Using immunoSEQ multiplex PCR, the repertoire was profiled, and TCRdb retains in-frame clones only, with some absent. The sample has roughly 150,000 clones, around 83% seen once. Material: peripheral blood. These receptors were taken from a woman aged 50 to 65 with COVID-19, enrolled during active disease.

In this sample, this clone turned up a few times. The chain has TRBV7-3 and TRBJ1-5; D unclear. The CDR3 contains 16 residues. Germline V gene lookup returns CDR1 SGHTA and CDR2 FQGTGA. Trimming stripped 1 base from V and 1 base from J, with 11 bases between. CDR3 nucleotides: TGTGCCAGCAGCTTAAAAAGGGAGGGAAGCAATCAGCCCCAGCATTTT. Protein sequence: CASSLKREGSNQPQHF.

The rearrangement joins TRBV3-1 (or the pseudogene TRBV3-2) to TRBJ2-1; 11 nucleotides agree with TRBD1. V dropped 3 bases and J dropped 8; count of bases not matched to a gene: 3. The CDR3 runs 14 residues. Per germline, CDR1 LGHDT and CDR2 YNNKEL (reference sequence). In nucleotides, the CDR3 is TGTGCCAGCAGCCAGAGGGACAGGGGGTATGAGCAGTTCTTC. Protein sequence: CASSQRDRGYEQFF.

The V and J genes are TRBV7-2 and TRBJ2-7; D might be TRBD1 (7 bases). The CDR3 loop spans 17 amino acids. V lost 4 bases and J 6 bases, leaving 25 bases between the germline ends. Germline assignment: CDR1 SGHTA and CDR2 FQGNSA. Here the CDR3 DNA reads TGTGCCAGCAGCTCAGAGGGCGAAAAAGGGACAGCGGGCGAGCAGTACTTC. It specifies CASSSEGEKGTAGEQYF.

The gene calls are TRBV27 and TRBJ2-1, with TRBD2 identical over 14 bases. CDR1 and CDR2 (germline): MNHEY, SMNVEV (reference sequence). The CDR3 is 15 amino acids. Trimming removed 4 bases from V and 7 bases from J; junction bases left unmatched: 3. The CDR3 bases are TGTGCCAGCAGTTCCGGACTAGCGGGGGGTAATGAGCAGTTCTTC. It encodes CASSSGLAGGNEQFF.

This clone was observed a single time. The chain recombines TRBV10-2 with TRBJ2-1, with 10 bases fitting TRBD2. The J segment lost 5 bases and the V segment lost 6 bases, leaving 10 bases of the junction unmatched. The CDR3 is 16 residues long. CDR1 and CDR2 from the germline V gene are WSHSY and SAAADI. The CDR3 spells CASRTPSGGSHNEQFF. The CDR3 coding sequence is TGCGCCAGCAGAACCCCTAGCGGGGGTTCCCACAATGAGCAGTTCTTC.

Only one count was recorded for this clone. This chain uses TRBV28 with TRBJ2-7, with D possibly matching TRBD2 (6 bases). There are 15 residues in the CDR3. Per the germline V gene, CDR1 is MDHEN and CDR2 is SYDVKM. V was clipped by 5 bases and J by 3 bases, with 17 bases between them. CDR3 sequence reads: CASSAGTRLHYEQYF. Written as DNA, the CDR3 is TGTGCCAGCAGTGCGGGGACCCGACTTCACTACGAGCAGTACTTC.

This clone was found once. The chain links TRBV5-1 to TRBJ2-7; TRBD1 might be the D (6 bases). Trimming took off 4 bases at V and 3 bases at J, with 17 bases between the two ends. CDR1 is SGHRS and CDR2 is YFSETQ in the germline V gene. The length of the CDR3 is 15 residues. CDR3 bases: TGCGCCAGCAGCCCGACAGGACGGGAACTCTACGAGCAGTACTTC. Protein sequence: CASSPTGRELYEQYF.

Only a few counts were recorded for this clone. The V call is TRBV4-1, the J call TRBJ2-5; TRBD1 aligns across 8 bases. With V trimmed by 7 bases and J by 6 bases, 13 bases remained unmatched. Germline CDR1 MGHRA, CDR2 YSYEKL. The CDR3 loop spans 15 amino acids. CDR3 DNA sequence: TGCGCCAGCACCCAGCTATTACAGGGGGGCAAGACCCAGTACTTC. This encodes CASTQLLQGGKTQYF.

The chain recombines TRBV5-6 with TRBJ2-1; tentatively, D is TRBD1 (5 bases). Per the germline V gene, CDR1 is SGHDT and CDR2 is YYEEEE. V was shortened by 0 bases and J by 6 bases, with 10 bases between the two germline ends. The CDR3 sequence is 14 residues long. The CDR3 reads CASSLVGPSNEQFF. The CDR3 region has the DNA TGTGCCAGCAGCTTGGTGGGGCCCTCCAATGAGCAGTTCTTC.

J is TRBJ2-5 and V is TRBV6-6; TRBD2 is a possible D gene (6 bases). V was cut by 4 bases and J by 4 bases, with 7 bases left in between. CDR1 and CDR2 from the germline V gene are MNHNY and SVGAGI (reference sequence). This CDR3 has 12 residues. CDR3 amino acids: CASSSAGETQYF. CDR3 bases: TGTGCCAGCAGTTCAGCGGGAGAGACCCAGTACTTC.

This clone appeared a few times. At one end, the junction sequence differs from germline, possibly due to a read error. V usage is TRBV18 and J usage is TRBJ1-2; a weak D match, TRBD1 (6 bases). CDR1 and CDR2 from the germline V gene are KGHSH and LQKENI. The CDR3 is 15 residues long. The CDR3 DNA reads as TGTGCCAGCTCACCACCTTCCGCAGGGGACTATGACTACACCTTC. It yields the protein CASSPPSAGDYDYTF.

The V and J genes are TRBV19 and TRBJ1-2; D is uncertain. The CDR3 loop spans 13 amino acids. Germline CDR1 is LNHDA and CDR2 is SQIVND (reference sequence). V lost 6 bases to trimming and J lost 1 base, with 9 bases between them. The CDR3 region is CASRQRNNYGYTF. CDR3 nucleotide sequence: TGTGCCAGTAGGCAGAGGAATAACTATGGCTACACCTTC.

This clone was counted once. The V call is TRBV19, the J call TRBJ1-1, with 7 bases matching TRBD1. Germline V gene data show CDR1 as LNHDA and CDR2 as SQIVND (reference sequence). J gave up 5 bases and V 4 bases, and 4 bases lay outside the gene matches. This CDR3 region has 13 residues. CDR3 loop: CASSRDSGTEAFF. CDR3 DNA sequence: TGTGCCAGTAGTAGGGACAGCGGGACTGAAGCTTTCTTT.

The genes are TRBV5-5 and TRBJ2-2; TRBD1 is a possible D gene (5 bases). The germline V gene encodes CDR1 SGHKS and CDR2 YYEKEE (reference sequence). The CDR3 extends over 13 amino acids. The V and J ends lost 5 bases and 6 bases respectively, with 11 bases between them. Written as DNA, the CDR3 is TGTGCCAGCAGTTTCAGGGTGTCCGGGGAGCTGTTTTTT. This translates into CASSFRVSGELFF.

V is TRBV5-4 and J is TRBJ2-7; 11 positions match TRBD1. The V segment lost 4 bases and the J segment 7 bases; nucleotides outside the gene matches: 1. This CDR3 comprises 12 residues. Germline-derived CDR1 and CDR2 are SGHNT and YYREEE (reference sequence). In nucleotides, the CDR3 is TGTGCCAGCAGCCGGGACAGGGGGGAGCAGTACTTC. This codes for CASSRDRGEQYF.

CDR3: CASSRNRDTEAFF. Here the CDR3 DNA reads TGCGCCAGCAGCAGAAACAGGGACACTGAAGCTTTCTTT. The rearrangement uses TRBV5-1 and TRBJ1-1, with D tentatively TRBD1 (6 bases). Trimming cost V 4 bases and J 3 bases, with 10 bases left between them. Germline V lookup: CDR1 SGHRS, CDR2 YFSETQ. The CDR3 loop spans 13 amino acids.

This rearrangement joins TRBV28 to TRBJ2-7; no clear D gene. The CDR3 covers 14 residues. CDR1 is MDHEN, CDR2 SYDVKM, per germline. The V end was cut by 3 bases, the J end by 0 bases, with 9 bases between. The CDR3 DNA reads TGTGCCAGCAGTTTCGCGGTACGCTCCTACGAGCAGTACTTC. Its translation is CASSFAVRSYEQYF.

The chain recombines TRBV5-1 with TRBJ1-2; D is possibly TRBD1 (6 bases). The CDR3 loop spans 12 amino acids. V was cut by 3 bases and J by 4 bases, with 7 bases left in between. Germline V gives CDR1 SGHRS, CDR2 YFSETQ. CDR3 DNA sequence: TGCGCCAGCAGCTCGGACAGCTATGGCTACACCTTC. It specifies CASSSDSYGYTF.

The chain combines TRBV6-5 with TRBJ1-2; TRBD1 might be the D (5 bases). The germline V and J ends were trimmed by 2 bases and 2 bases, with 12 bases remaining between them. From germline, CDR1 is MNHEY and CDR2 SVGAGI. This CDR3 is 15 amino acids long. The CDR3 nucleotides read TGTGCCAGCAGTTACGTAGGGGCCCGGAACTATGGCTACACCTTC. Translation gives CASSYVGARNYGYTF.

The V and J genes are TRBV19 and TRBJ2-7; D is perhaps TRBD2 (5 bases). The length of the CDR3 is 14 residues. Germline loops: CDR1 LNHDA, CDR2 SQIVND (reference sequence). V lost 5 bases and J 2 bases, leaving 13 bases between the germline ends. The CDR3 is CASSPPEDPYEQYF. The CDR3 DNA reads TGTGCCAGTAGTCCTCCGGAGGATCCCTACGAGCAGTACTTC.

The chain links TRBV9 to TRBJ1-2; 7 bases match TRBD1. The CDR3 has 15 amino acids. Losses at the gene ends were 0 bases for V and 4 bases for J; bases not matched to a gene: 6. Germline V CDR1 and CDR2: SGDLS, YYNGEE. CDR3 sequence: CASSVGAGGVYGYTF. The CDR3 DNA reads TGTGCCAGCAGCGTAGGGGCAGGGGGTGTCTATGGCTACACCTTC. Variable domain in full (rest from reference TRBV9 and TRBJ1-2): DSGVTQTPKHLITATGQRVTLRCSPRSGDLSVYWYQQSLDQGLQFLIQYYNGEERAKGNILERFSAQQFPDLHSELNLSSLELGDSALYFCASSVGAGGVYGYTFGSGTRLTVV.

This chain connects TRBV5-6 to TRBJ2-2, with 7 bases identical to TRBD1. Germline trimming cut 2 bases from V and 4 bases from J; bases unmatched to any gene: 2. The CDR3 totals 14 residues. Germline V lookup: CDR1 SGHDT, CDR2 YYEEEE. CDR3 sequence (DNA): TGTGCCAGCAGCTTACAGGGGTTCACCGGGGAGCTGTTTTTT. Translation gives CASSLQGFTGELFF.

J is TRBJ2-1 and V is TRBV10-1, with 7 bases fitting TRBD1. Germline V gene lookup returns CDR1 WNHNN and CDR2 SYGVQD (reference sequence). Germline trimming cut 7 bases from V and 9 bases from J; bases unmatched to any gene: 9. The CDR3 contains 13 residues. The CDR3 DNA sequence: TGCGCCAGCATGGACAGGTCTTCGGGTGAGCAGTTCTTC. Its translation is CASMDRSSGEQFF.

The rearrangement links TRBV19 to TRBJ1-1; no clear D gene. This CDR3 contains 15 residues. Germline values: CDR1 LNHDA, CDR2 SQIVND (reference sequence). The V and J ends lost 5 bases and 0 bases respectively, with 13 bases between them. CDR3 amino acids: CASSVSEVVNTEAFF. The CDR3 nucleotides read TGTGCCAGTAGTGTCTCGGAGGTAGTGAACACTGAAGCTTTCTTT.

This chain links TRBV29-1 with TRBJ1-1; D call uncertain. Per germline, CDR1 SQVTM and CDR2 ANQGSEA. CDR3 size: 12 residues. V was clipped by 2 bases and J by 4 bases, with 8 bases between them. CDR3: CSVESTGTEAFF. CDR3 nucleotide sequence: TGCAGCGTTGAAAGTACGGGCACTGAAGCTTTCTTT. The full variable domain, rest sourced from reference TRBV29-1 and TRBJ1-1, is SAVISQKPSRDICQRGTSLTIQCQVDSQVTMMFWYRQQPGQSLTLIATANQGSEATYESGFVIDKFPISRPNLTFSTLTVSNMSPEDSSIYLCSVESTGTEAFFGQGTRLTVV.

The chain couples TRBV2 to TRBJ2-2; 9 bases agree with TRBD1. This CDR3 is 15 amino acids long. Unmatched junction bases numbered 8, after V lost 6 bases and J lost 6 bases. Germline CDR1 SNHLY, CDR2 FYNNEI. This chain's CDR3 is CASSLDRGVAGELFF. CDR3 DNA: TGTGCCAGCAGCCTGGACAGGGGAGTGGCCGGGGAGCTGTTTTTT. Supplemented by reference TRBV2 and TRBJ2-2, the full variable domain reads EPEVTQTPSHQVTQMGQEVILRCVPISNHLYFYWYRQILGQKVEFLVSFYNNEISEKSEIFDDQFSVERPDGSNFTLKIRSTKLEDSAMYFCASSLDRGVAGELFFGEGSRLTVL.

V and J are TRBV5-1 and TRBJ2-7; 9 bases line up with TRBD1. The length of the CDR3 is 14 residues. Germline values: CDR1 SGHRS, CDR2 YFSETQ. The V gene end was trimmed by 0 bases and the J gene end by 2 bases; junction bases not matched to a gene: 0. The CDR3 DNA is TGCGCCAGCAGCTTGGGACAGGGGGCCTACGAGCAGTACTTC. Translation: CASSLGQGAYEQYF. The full variable domain, completed using reference TRBV5-1 and TRBJ2-7, is KAGVTQTPRYLIKTRGQQVTLSCSPISGHRSVSWYQQTPGQGLQFLFEYFSETQRNKGNFPGRFSGRQFSNSRSEMNVSTLELGDSALYLCASSLGQGAYEQYFGPGTRLTVT.

CDR3 in amino acids: CASSEWPAGGAGQYF. CDR3 DNA: TGTGCCAGCAGTGAATGGCCGGCAGGGGGCGCGGGGCAGTACTTC. The chain recombines TRBV6-1 with TRBJ2-7; 8 bases align to TRBD1. Per germline, CDR1 MNHNS and CDR2 SASEGT. This CDR3 is 15 amino acids long. V was pared by 2 bases and J by 9 bases, with 12 bases of the junction left unmatched.

This rearrangement joins TRBV6-5 to TRBJ1-2; weak D call: TRBD1 (5 bases). V lost 6 bases, J lost 1 base, and 12 bases lay in between. Germline assignment: CDR1 MNHEY and CDR2 SVGAGI. The CDR3 runs to 14 residues. CDR3 coding DNA: TGTGCCAGCAGACCTCCGGGACTTAACTATGGCTACACCTTC. Translating it yields CASRPPGLNYGYTF.

Only a few counts were recorded for this clone. The V and J genes are TRBV19 and TRBJ2-7, with 13 bases fitting TRBD2. The junction had 5 bases not matched to a gene; V was cut back by 3 bases and J by 6 bases. Germline CDR1 is LNHDA and CDR2 is SQIVND (reference sequence). The CDR3 length is 15 residues. CDR3 amino acids: CASSMTSGGLAEQYF. The CDR3, as DNA: TGTGCCAGTAGTATGACTAGCGGGGGGTTGGCCGAGCAGTACTTC.

The chain couples TRBV7-2 to TRBJ1-1; D is perhaps TRBD1 (5 bases). CDR3 size: 15 residues. Trimming stripped 3 bases from V and 2 bases from J, with 13 bases between. The germline V gene encodes CDR1 SGHTA and CDR2 FQGNSA. For the CDR3, the DNA is TGTGCCAGCAGCTTCGGGGGAAGGGGCAACACTGAAGCTTTCTTT. Amino acids: CASSFGGRGNTEAFF.